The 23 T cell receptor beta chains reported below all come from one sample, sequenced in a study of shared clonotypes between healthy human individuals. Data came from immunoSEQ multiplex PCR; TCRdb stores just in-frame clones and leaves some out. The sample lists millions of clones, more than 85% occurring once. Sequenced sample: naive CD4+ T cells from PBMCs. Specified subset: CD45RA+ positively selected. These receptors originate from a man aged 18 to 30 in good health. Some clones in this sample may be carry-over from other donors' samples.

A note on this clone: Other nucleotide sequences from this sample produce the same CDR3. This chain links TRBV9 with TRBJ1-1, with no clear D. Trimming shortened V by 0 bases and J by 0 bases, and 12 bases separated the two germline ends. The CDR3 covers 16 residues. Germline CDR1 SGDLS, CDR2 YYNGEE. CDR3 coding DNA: TGTGCCAGCAGCGTAGGTTTGGGCGACATGAACACTGAAGCTTTCTTT. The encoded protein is CASSVGLGDMNTEAFF.

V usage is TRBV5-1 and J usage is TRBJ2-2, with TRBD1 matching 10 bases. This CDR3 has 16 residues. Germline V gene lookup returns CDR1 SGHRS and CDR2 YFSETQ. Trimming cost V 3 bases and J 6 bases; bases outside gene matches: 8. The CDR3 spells CASSWVTGGASGELFF. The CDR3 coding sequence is TGCGCCAGCAGCTGGGTGACAGGGGGCGCGTCCGGGGAGCTGTTTTTT. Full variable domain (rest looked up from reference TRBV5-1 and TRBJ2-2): KAGVTQTPRYLIKTRGQQVTLSCSPISGHRSVSWYQQTPGQGLQFLFEYFSETQRNKGNFPGRFSGRQFSNSRSEMNVSTLELGDSALYLCASSWVTGGASGELFFGEGSRLTVL.

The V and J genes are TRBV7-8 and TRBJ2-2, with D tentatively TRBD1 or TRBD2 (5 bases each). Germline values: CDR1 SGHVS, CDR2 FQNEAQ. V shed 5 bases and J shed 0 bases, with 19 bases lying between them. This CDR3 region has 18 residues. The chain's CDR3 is CASSTRSGTATNTGELFF. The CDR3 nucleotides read TGTGCCAGCAGCACTCGGTCCGGGACGGCTACGAACACCGGGGAGCTGTTTTTT.

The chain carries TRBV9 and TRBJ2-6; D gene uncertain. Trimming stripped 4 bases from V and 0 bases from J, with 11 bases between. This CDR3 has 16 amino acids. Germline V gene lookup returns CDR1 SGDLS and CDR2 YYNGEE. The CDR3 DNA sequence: TGTGCCAGCAGCCGCACACCAAGCTCTGGGGCCAACGTCCTGACTTTC. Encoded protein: CASSRTPSSGANVLTF.

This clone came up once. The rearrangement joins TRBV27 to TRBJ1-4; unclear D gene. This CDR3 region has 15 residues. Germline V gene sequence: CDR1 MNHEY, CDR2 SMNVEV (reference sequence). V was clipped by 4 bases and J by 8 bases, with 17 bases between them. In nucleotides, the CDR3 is TGTGCCAGCAGTTACCAACCGATCGCGAGGGAAAAACTGTTTTTT. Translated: CASSYQPIAREKLFF.

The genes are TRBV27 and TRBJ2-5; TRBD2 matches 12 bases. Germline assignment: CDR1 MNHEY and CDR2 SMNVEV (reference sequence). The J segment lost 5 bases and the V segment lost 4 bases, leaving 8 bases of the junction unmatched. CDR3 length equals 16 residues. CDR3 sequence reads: CASSSSLAGGWETQYF. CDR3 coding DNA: TGTGCCAGCAGTTCAAGCCTAGCGGGAGGGTGGGAGACCCAGTACTTC.

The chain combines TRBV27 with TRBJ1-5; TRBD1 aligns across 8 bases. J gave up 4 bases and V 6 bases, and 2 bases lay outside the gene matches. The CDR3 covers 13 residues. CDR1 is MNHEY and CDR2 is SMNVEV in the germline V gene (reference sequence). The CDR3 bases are TGTGCCAGCAGGAGACAGGGGAATCAGCCCCAGCATTTT. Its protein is CASRRQGNQPQHF.

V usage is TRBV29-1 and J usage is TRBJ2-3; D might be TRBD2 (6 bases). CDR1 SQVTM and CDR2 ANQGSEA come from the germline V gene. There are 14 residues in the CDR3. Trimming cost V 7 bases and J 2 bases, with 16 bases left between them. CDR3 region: CSAKTGTYTDTQYF. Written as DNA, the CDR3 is TGCAGCGCCAAAACCGGGACTTACACAGATACGCAGTATTTT.

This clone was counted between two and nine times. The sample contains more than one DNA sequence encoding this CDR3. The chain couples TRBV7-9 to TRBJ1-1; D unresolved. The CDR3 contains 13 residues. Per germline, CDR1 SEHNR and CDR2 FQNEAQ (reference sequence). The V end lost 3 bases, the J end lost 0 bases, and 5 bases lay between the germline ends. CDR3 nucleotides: TGTGCCAGCAGCTTTTCAGTGAACACTGAAGCTTTCTTT. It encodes CASSFSVNTEAFF. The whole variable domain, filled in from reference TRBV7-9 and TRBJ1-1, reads DTGVSQNPRHKITKRGQNVTFRCDPISEHNRLYWYRQTLGQGPEFLTYFQNEAQLEKSRLLSDRFSAERPKGSFSTLEIQRTEQGDSAMYLCASSFSVNTEAFFGQGTRLTVV.

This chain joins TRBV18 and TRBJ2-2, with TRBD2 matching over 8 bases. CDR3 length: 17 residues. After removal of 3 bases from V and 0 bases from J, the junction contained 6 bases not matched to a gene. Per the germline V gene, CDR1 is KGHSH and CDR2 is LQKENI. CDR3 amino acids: CASSPTRAGANTGELFF. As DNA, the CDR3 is TGTGCCAGCTCACCTACACGAGCGGGAGCGAACACCGGGGAGCTGTTTTTT.

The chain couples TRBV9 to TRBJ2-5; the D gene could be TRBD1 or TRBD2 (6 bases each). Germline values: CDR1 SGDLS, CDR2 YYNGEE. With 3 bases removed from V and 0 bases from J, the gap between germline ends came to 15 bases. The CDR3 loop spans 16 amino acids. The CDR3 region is CASSGKTGGYQETQYF. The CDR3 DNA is TGTGCCAGCAGCGGTAAGACAGGAGGGTACCAAGAGACCCAGTACTTC.

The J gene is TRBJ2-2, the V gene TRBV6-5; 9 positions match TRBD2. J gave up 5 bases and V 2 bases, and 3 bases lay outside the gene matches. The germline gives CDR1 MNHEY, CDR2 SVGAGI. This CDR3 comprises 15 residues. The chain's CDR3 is CASSYQGLATGELFF. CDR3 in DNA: TGTGCCAGCAGTTACCAAGGACTAGCGACCGGGGAGCTGTTTTTT.

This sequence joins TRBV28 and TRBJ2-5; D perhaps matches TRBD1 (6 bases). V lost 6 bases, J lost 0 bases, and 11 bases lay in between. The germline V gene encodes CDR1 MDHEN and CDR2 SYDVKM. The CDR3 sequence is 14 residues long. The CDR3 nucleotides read TGTGCCAGCAGCTCGCAGGGGTACCAAGAGACCCAGTACTTC. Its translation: CASSSQGYQETQYF. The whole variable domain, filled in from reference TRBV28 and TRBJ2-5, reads DVKVTQSSRYLVKRTGEKVFLECVQDMDHENMFWYRQDPGLGLRLIYFSYDVKMKEKGDIPEGYSVSREKKERFSLILESASTNQTSMYLCASSSQGYQETQYFGPGTRLLVL.

Written as DNA, the CDR3 is TGCAGCGCGTCCACAGGGGGTTTGGGTGAAAAACTGTTTTTT. This gives the protein CSASTGGLGEKLFF. The rearrangement links TRBV29-1 to TRBJ1-4; 8 bases align to TRBD1. After removal of 7 bases from V and 7 bases from J, the junction contained 11 bases not matched to a gene. The germline V gene has CDR1 SQVTM and CDR2 ANQGSEA. This CDR3 is 14 amino acids long.

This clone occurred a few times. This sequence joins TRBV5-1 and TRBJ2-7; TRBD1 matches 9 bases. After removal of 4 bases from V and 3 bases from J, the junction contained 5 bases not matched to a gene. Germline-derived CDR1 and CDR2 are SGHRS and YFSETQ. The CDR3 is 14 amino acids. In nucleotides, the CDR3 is TGCGCCAGCAGCCGGGACAGGGTTGGCTACGAGCAGTACTTC. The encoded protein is CASSRDRVGYEQYF.

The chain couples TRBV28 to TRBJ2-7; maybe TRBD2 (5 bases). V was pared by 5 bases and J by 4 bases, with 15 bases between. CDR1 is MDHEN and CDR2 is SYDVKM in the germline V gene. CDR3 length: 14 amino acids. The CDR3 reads CASSPGGQPYEQYF. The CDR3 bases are TGTGCCAGCAGTCCGGGCGGGCAGCCATACGAGCAGTACTTC.

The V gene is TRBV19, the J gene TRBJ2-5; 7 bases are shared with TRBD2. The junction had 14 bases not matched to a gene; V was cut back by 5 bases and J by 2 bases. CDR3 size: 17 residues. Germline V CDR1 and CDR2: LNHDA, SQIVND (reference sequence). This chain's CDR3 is CASSSFLASGKQETQYF. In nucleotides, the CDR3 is TGTGCCAGTAGTTCCTTTTTGGCTAGCGGAAAACAAGAGACCCAGTACTTC. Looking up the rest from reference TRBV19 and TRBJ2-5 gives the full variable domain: DGGITQSPKYLFRKEGQNVTLSCEQNLNHDAMYWYRQDPGQGLRLIYYSQIVNDFQKGDIAEGYSVSREKKESFPLTVTSAQKNPTAFYLCASSSFLASGKQETQYFGPGTRLLVL.

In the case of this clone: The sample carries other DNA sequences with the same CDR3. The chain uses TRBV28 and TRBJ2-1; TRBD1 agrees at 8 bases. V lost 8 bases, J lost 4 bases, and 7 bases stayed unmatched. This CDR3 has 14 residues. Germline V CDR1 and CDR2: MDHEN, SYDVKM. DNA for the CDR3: TGTGCCAGCTTACAGGGGGGTTCGTACAATGAGCAGTTCTTC. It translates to CASLQGGSYNEQFF.

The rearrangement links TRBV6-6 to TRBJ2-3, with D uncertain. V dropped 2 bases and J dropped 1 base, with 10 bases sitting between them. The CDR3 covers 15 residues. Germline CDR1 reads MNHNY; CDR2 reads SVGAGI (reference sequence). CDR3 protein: CASSYGSGRTDTQYF. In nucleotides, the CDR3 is TGTGCCAGCAGTTACGGGTCGGGCCGCACAGATACGCAGTATTTT.

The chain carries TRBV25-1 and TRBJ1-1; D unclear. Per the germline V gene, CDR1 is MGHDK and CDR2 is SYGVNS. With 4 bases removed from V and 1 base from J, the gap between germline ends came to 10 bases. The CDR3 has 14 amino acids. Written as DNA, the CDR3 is TGTGCCAGCAGTGGAGGGCCGGCGAACACTGAAGCTTTCTTT. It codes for CASSGGPANTEAFF.

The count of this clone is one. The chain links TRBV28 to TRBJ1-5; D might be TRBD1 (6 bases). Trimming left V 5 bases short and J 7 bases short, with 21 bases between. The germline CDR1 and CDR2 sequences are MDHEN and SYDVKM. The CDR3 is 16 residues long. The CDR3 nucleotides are TGTGCCAGCAGTCCCAGGGGACGCGGCAGGGAACAGCCCCAGCATTTT. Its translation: CASSPRGRGREQPQHF. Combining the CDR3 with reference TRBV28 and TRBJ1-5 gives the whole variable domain DVKVTQSSRYLVKRTGEKVFLECVQDMDHENMFWYRQDPGLGLRLIYFSYDVKMKEKGDIPEGYSVSREKKERFSLILESASTNQTSMYLCASSPRGRGREQPQHFGDGTRLSIL.

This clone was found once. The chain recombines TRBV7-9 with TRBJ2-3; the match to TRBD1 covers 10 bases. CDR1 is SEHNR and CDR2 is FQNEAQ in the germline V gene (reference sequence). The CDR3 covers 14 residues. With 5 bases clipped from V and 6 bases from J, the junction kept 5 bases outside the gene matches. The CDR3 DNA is TGTGCCAGCAGCCGGACAGGGGGAGCTGATACGCAGTATTTT. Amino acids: CASSRTGGADTQYF.

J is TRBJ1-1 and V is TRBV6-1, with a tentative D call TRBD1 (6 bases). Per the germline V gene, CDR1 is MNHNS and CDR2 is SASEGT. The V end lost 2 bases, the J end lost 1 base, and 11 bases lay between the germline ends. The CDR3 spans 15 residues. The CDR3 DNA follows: TGTGCCAGCAGTGAACGCAGGGGCTGGAACACTGAAGCTTTCTTT. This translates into CASSERRGWNTEAFF.